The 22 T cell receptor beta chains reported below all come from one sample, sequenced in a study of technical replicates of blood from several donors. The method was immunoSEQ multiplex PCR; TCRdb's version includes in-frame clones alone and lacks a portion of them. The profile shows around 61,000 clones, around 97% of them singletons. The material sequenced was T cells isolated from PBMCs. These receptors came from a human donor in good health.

CDR3 DNA sequence: TGTGCCAGCAGTTCCAGCCTAGCGGGGACCTACGAGCAGTACTTC. Its translation: CASSSSLAGTYEQYF. The chain uses TRBV28 and TRBJ2-7, with 9 bases identical to TRBD2. The CDR3 is 15 amino acids. V was pared by 4 bases and J by 2 bases, with 6 bases of the junction left unmatched. Germline V gene sequence: CDR1 MDHEN, CDR2 SYDVKM. The complete variable domain, with remaining parts taken from reference TRBV28 and TRBJ2-7, reads DVKVTQSSRYLVKRTGEKVFLECVQDMDHENMFWYRQDPGLGLRLIYFSYDVKMKEKGDIPEGYSVSREKKERFSLILESASTNQTSMYLCASSSSLAGTYEQYFGPGTRLTVT.

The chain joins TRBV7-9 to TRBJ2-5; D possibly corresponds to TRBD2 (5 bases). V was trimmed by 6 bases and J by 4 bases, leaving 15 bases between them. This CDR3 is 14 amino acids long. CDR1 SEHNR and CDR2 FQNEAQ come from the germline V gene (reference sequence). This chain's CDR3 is CASRPAWEPETQYF. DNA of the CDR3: TGTGCCAGCAGACCGGCGTGGGAGCCAGAGACCCAGTACTTC.

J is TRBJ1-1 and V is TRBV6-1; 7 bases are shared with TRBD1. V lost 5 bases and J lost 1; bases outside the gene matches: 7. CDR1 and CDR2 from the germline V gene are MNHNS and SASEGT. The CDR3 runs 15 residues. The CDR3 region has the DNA TGTGCCAGCAGTTGGACAGGATGGGAGAACACTGAAGCTTTCTTT. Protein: CASSWTGWENTEAFF.

Here the CDR3 DNA reads TGTGCCACCAGCAGGGCCCTCGGGGATGGCTACACCTTC. Its translation: CATSRALGDGYTF. The J gene is TRBJ1-2, the V gene TRBV15; no clear D. This CDR3 is built from 13 residues. Trimming left V 3 bases short and J 6 bases short, with 11 bases between. Germline loops: CDR1 LNHNV, CDR2 YYDKDF (reference sequence).

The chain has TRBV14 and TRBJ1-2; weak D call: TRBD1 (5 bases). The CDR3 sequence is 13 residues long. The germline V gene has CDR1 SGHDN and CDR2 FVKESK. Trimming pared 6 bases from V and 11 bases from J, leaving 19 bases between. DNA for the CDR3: TGTGCCAGCAGTCCAACAGGCCTGGGAGGTTACACCTTC. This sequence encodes CASSPTGLGGYTF. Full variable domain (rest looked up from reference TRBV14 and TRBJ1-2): EAGVTQFPSHSVIEKGQTVTLRCDPISGHDNLYWYRRVMGKEIKFLLHFVKESKQDESGMPNNRFLAERTGGTYSTLKVQPAELEDSGVYFCASSPTGLGGYTFGSGTRLTVV.

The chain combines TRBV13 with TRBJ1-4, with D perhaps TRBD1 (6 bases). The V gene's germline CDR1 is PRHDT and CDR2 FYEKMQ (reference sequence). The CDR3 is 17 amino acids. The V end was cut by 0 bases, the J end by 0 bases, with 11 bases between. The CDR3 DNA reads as TGTGCCAGCAGCTTAGGCGCAGGGGAACCAACTAATGAAAAACTGTTTTTT. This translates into CASSLGAGEPTNEKLFF. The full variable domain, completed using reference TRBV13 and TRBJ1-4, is AAGVIQSPRHLIKEKRETATLKCYPIPRHDTVYWYQQGPGQDPQFLISFYEKMQSDKGSIPDRFSAQQFSDYHSELNMSSLELGDSALYFCASSLGAGEPTNEKLFFGSGTQLSVL.

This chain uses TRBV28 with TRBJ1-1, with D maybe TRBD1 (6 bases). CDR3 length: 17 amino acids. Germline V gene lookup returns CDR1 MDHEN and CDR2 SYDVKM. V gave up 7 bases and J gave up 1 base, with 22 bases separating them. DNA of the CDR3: TGTGCCAGCACCCGCATGCGGGCAGGGGATCCGAACACTGAAGCTTTCTTT. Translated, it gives CASTRMRAGDPNTEAFF.

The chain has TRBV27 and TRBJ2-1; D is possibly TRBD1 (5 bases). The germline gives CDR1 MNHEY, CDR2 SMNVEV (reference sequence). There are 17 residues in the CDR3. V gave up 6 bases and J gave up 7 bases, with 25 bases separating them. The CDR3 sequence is CASRLEPGNGFGNEQFF. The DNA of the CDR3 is TGTGCCAGCAGACTTGAACCAGGGAATGGGTTTGGTAATGAGCAGTTCTTC.

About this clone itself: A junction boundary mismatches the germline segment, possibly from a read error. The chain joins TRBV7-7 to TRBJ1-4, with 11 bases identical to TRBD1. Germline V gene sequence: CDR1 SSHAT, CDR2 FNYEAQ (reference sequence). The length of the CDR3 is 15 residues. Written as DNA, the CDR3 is TGTGCTAGCAGCCCCCGGACAGGGGGCCTTGAAAAACTGTTTTTT. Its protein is CASSPRTGGLEKLFF.

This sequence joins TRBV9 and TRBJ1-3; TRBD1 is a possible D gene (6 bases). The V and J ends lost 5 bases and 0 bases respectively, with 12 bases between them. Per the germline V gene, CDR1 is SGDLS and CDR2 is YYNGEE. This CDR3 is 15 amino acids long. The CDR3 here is CASSPQGFSGNTIYF. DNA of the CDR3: TGTGCCAGCAGTCCCCAGGGGTTCTCTGGAAACACCATATATTTT.

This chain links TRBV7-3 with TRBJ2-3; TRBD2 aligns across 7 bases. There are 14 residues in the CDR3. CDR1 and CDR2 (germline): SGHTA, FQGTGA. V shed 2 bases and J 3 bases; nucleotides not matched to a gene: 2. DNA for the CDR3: TGTGCCAGCAGCTTAGCGGGGGATACAGATACGCAGTATTTT. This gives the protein CASSLAGDTDTQYF.

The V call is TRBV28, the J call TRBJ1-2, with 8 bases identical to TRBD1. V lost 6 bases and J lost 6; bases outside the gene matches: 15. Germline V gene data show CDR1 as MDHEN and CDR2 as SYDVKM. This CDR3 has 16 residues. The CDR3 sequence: CASRDDQGAFRDGYTF. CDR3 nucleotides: TGTGCCAGCAGAGATGATCAGGGGGCTTTTCGTGATGGCTACACCTTC.

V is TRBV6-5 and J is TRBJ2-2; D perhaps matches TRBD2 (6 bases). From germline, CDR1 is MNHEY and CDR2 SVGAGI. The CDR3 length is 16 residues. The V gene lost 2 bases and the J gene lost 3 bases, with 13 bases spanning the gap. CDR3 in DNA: TGTGCCAGCAGTTACGTGGGAAGGGAGGACACCGGGGAGCTGTTTTTT. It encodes CASSYVGREDTGELFF.

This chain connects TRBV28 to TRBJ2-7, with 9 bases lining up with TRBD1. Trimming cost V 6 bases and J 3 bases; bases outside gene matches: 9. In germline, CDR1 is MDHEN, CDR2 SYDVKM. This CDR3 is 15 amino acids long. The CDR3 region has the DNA TGTGCCAGCAGCGCGGGACAGGGTGTAGGCTACGAGCAGTACTTC. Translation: CASSAGQGVGYEQYF.

The CDR3 DNA reads TGTGCCAGCAGACGTTCTTCGGGAACGGCGAACACTGAAGCTTTCTTT. Its translation is CASRRSSGTANTEAFF. The chain joins TRBV6-4 to TRBJ1-1; D is uncertain. This CDR3 spans 16 amino acids. The V gene's germline CDR1 is MRHNA and CDR2 SNTAGT. V gave up 6 bases and J gave up 1 base, with 18 bases separating them.

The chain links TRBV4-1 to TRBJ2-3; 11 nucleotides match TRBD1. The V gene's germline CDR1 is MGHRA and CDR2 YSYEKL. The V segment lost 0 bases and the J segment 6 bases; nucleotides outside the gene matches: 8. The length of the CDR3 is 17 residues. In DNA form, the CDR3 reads TGCGCCAGCAGCCAAGATTCGCGGGACAGGGGGATGGATACGCAGTATTTT. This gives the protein CASSQDSRDRGMDTQYF.

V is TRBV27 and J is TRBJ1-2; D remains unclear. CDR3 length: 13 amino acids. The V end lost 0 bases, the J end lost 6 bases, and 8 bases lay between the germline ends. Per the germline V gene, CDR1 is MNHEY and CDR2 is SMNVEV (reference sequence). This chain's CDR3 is CASSLSRNDGYTF. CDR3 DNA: TGTGCCAGCAGTTTATCGAGAAATGATGGCTACACCTTC.

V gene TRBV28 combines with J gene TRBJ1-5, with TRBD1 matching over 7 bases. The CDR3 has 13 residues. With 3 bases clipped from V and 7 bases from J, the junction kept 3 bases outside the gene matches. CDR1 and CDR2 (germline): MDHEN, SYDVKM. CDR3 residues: CASSFQGDQPQHF. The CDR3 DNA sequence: TGTGCCAGCAGTTTCCAGGGGGACCAGCCCCAGCATTTT.

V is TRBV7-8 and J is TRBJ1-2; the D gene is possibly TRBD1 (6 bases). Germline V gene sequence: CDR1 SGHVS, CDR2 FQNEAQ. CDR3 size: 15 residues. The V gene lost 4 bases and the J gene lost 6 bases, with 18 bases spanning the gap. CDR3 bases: TGTGCCAGCAGCTCCGGGCAGGGGTACCGGGATGGCTACACCTTC. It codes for CASSSGQGYRDGYTF.

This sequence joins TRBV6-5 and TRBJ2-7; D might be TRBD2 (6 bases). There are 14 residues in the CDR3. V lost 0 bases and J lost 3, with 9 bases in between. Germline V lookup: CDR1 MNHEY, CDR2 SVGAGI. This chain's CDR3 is CASSYSRENYEQYF. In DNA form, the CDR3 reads TGTGCCAGCAGTTACTCCCGGGAGAACTACGAGCAGTACTTC.

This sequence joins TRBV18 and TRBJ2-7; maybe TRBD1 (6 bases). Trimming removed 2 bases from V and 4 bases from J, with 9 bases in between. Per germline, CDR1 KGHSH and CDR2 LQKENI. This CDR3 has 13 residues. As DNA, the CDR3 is TGTGCCAGCTCACCAGGGGGCGGTTACGAGCAGTACTTC. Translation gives CASSPGGGYEQYF.

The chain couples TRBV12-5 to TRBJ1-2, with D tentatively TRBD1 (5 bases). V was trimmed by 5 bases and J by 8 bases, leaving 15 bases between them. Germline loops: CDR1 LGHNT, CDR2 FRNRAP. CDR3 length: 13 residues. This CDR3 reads CASGPKIRGGYTF. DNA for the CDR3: TGTGCTAGTGGTCCAAAGATAAGGGGAGGCTACACCTTC. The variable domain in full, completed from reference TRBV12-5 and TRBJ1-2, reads DARVTQTPRHKVTEMGQEVTMRCQPILGHNTVFWYRQTMMQGLELLAYFRNRAPLDDSGMPKDRFSAEMPDATLATLKIQPSEPRDSAVYFCASGPKIRGGYTFGSGTRLTVV.